This T cell receptor beta chain emerged from a study of blood T cell repertoires in COVID-19. In the original workflow: By means of reference gene primer amplification, nucleated cell counts were estimated. Generated by immunoSEQ multiplex PCR, the TCRdb table keeps only in-frame clones and is missing some. From that table come the V and J calls and clone size; the DNA was used to work out D and trimming. The sample contains approximately 280,000 clones, 85% of which appear only once. The study assigned cohorts using participant-reported clinical history. The CDR3 sequence is 16 residues long. Unmatched junction bases numbered 13, after V lost 3 bases and J lost 7 bases. Germline-derived CDR1 and CDR2 are MNHEY and SMNVEV (reference sequence).

The sample consisted of PBMCs or T cells enriched from blood (not recorded which). The genes are TRBV27 and TRBJ2-7; 9 bases agree with TRBD2. The clonotype originates from a woman in her 50s who had recovered from COVID-19. The DNA of the CDR3 is TGTGCCAGCAGTTTGGGGCTAGCGGGAAGGCTGGGTGAGCAGTACTTC. Protein sequence: CASSLGLAGRLGEQYF.